The rows below give T cell receptor beta chains drawn from one sample of a study of blood T cell repertoires in COVID-19. Clones were sequenced by immunoSEQ multiplex PCR, and TCRdb holds only the in-frame ones, with some missing. This sample has roughly 400,000 clones, with just under 90% found just once. Sample: PBMCs or T cells enriched from blood (not recorded which). The receptors were sampled from a woman between 45 and 60 years old who had recovered from COVID-19. The CDR3 runs from the conserved cysteine through the conserved F or W. Each record gives: clone size, J gene, V gene, D gene, CDR3 protein, CDR3 DNA. D genes are given only for firm matches. Clone size appears in some rows only: once, few, many, or a class for an expanded clone.

clone size: NA
J gene: TRBJ1-1
V gene: TRBV29-1
D gene: NA
CDR3 protein: CSVAGAEGRTLMNTEAFF
CDR3 DNA: TGCAGCGTTGCTGGAGCCGAGGGCAGAACTTTAATGAACACTGAAGCTTTCTTT

clone size: NA
J gene: TRBJ1-2
V gene: TRBV7-2
D gene: NA
CDR3 protein: CASSLDRAYGYTF
CDR3 DNA: TGTGCCAGCAGCTTAGACAGGGCCTATGGCTACACCTTC

clone size: NA
J gene: TRBJ2-1
V gene: TRBV4-2
D gene: NA
CDR3 protein: CASSRTGTAKNEQFF
CDR3 DNA: TGTGCCAGCAGCCGAACCGGGACTGCCAAAAATGAGCAGTTCTTC

clone size: NA
J gene: TRBJ2-2
V gene: TRBV3-1/TRBV3-2
D gene: TRBD2
CDR3 protein: CASSQVPSGGTGELFF
CDR3 DNA: TGTGCCAGCAGCCAAGTCCCTAGCGGGGGCACCGGGGAGCTGTTTTTT

clone size: NA
J gene: TRBJ1-1
V gene: TRBV4-1
D gene: NA
CDR3 protein: CASSPPESPEAFF
CDR3 DNA: TGCGCCAGCAGCCCCCCTGAGTCTCCTGAAGCTTTCTTT

clone size: NA
J gene: TRBJ1-1
V gene: TRBV10-1
D gene: NA
CDR3 protein: CATPSEENTEAFF
CDR3 DNA: TGCGCCACCCCCTCGGAGGAGAACACTGAAGCTTTCTTT

clone size: NA
J gene: TRBJ1-2
V gene: TRBV6-7
D gene: NA
CDR3 protein: CASRRIGDGYTF
CDR3 DNA: TGTGCCAGCCGAAGAATAGGAGATGGCTACACCTTC

clone size: NA
J gene: TRBJ2-4
V gene: TRBV15
D gene: TRBD1
CDR3 protein: CATSRDGLWDRTRKPSKNIQYF
CDR3 DNA: TGTGCCACCAGCAGAGATGGGCTTTGGGACAGGACGCGCAAGCCCAGCAAAAACATTCAGTACTTC

clone size: NA
J gene: TRBJ2-5
V gene: TRBV6-4
D gene: TRBD1
CDR3 protein: CASSLTGGDGTQYF
CDR3 DNA: TGTGCCAGCAGTTTGACAGGGGGCGACGGGACCCAGTACTTC

clone size: NA
J gene: TRBJ2-5
V gene: TRBV5-1
D gene: NA
CDR3 protein: CASSYGVGQGSGGQETQYF
CDR3 DNA: TGCGCCAGCAGCTACGGTGTAGGACAGGGGAGCGGGGGGCAAGAGACCCAGTACTTC

clone size: NA
J gene: TRBJ1-2
V gene: TRBV4-1
D gene: NA
CDR3 protein: CASSQDLRTNYGYTF
CDR3 DNA: TGCGCCAGCAGCCAAGACCTGCGGACTAACTATGGCTACACCTTC

clone size: NA
J gene: TRBJ1-2
V gene: TRBV6-2/TRBV6-3
D gene: NA
CDR3 protein: CASSYRGFYTF
CDR3 DNA: TGTGCCAGCAGTTACCGGGGATTCTACACCTTC

clone size: NA
J gene: TRBJ1-1
V gene: TRBV19
D gene: NA
CDR3 protein: CASNNDRWFTEAFF
CDR3 DNA: TGTGCCAGTAATAATGACAGATGGTTCACTGAAGCTTTCTTT

clone size: NA
J gene: TRBJ2-1
V gene: TRBV6-1
D gene: TRBD1
CDR3 protein: CASSVAGTGGLNEQFF
CDR3 DNA: TGTGCCAGCAGTGTCGCAGGGACAGGGGGTTTGAATGAGCAGTTCTTC

clone size: few
J gene: TRBJ2-2
V gene: TRBV6-1
D gene: NA
CDR3 protein: CASSEGWTVNTGELFF
CDR3 DNA: TGTGCCAGCAGTGAAGGGTGGACAGTGAACACCGGGGAGCTGTTTTTT

clone size: NA
J gene: TRBJ1-2
V gene: TRBV10-3
D gene: NA
CDR3 protein: CAIRDRISNYGYTF
CDR3 DNA: TGTGCCATCAGAGACAGGATTTCGAACTATGGCTACACCTTC

clone size: few
J gene: TRBJ1-5
V gene: TRBV19
D gene: TRBD1
CDR3 protein: CASKKGAQGNQPQHF
CDR3 DNA: TGTGCCAGTAAGAAGGGGGCGCAGGGCAATCAGCCCCAGCATTTT

clone size: NA
J gene: TRBJ2-7
V gene: TRBV7-2
D gene: TRBD2
CDR3 protein: CASSLGGRGGWDEQYF
CDR3 DNA: TGTGCCAGCAGCTTAGGGGGACGCGGGGGTTGGGACGAGCAGTACTTC

clone size: NA
J gene: TRBJ2-5
V gene: TRBV7-3
D gene: TRBD2
CDR3 protein: CASSLTLPGGGIQETQYF
CDR3 DNA: TGTGCCAGCAGCTTAACGCTCCCGGGAGGGGGGATCCAAGAGACCCAGTACTTC

clone size: NA
J gene: TRBJ2-5
V gene: TRBV30
D gene: NA
CDR3 protein: CAGSSGVQETQYF
CDR3 DNA: TGTGCCGGTTCCAGTGGAGTCCAAGAGACCCAGTACTTC

clone size: NA
J gene: TRBJ1-5
V gene: TRBV7-2
D gene: TRBD1
CDR3 protein: CASSSISGTGGFYQPQHF
CDR3 DNA: TGTGCCAGCAGCTCGATTTCCGGGACAGGGGGATTTTATCAGCCCCAGCATTTT

clone size: NA
J gene: TRBJ1-2
V gene: TRBV10-3
D gene: NA
CDR3 protein: CAISTQGSGYGYTF
CDR3 DNA: TGTGCCATCTCCACCCAGGGGTCGGGTTATGGCTACACCTTC

clone size: NA
J gene: TRBJ1-5
V gene: TRBV6-2/TRBV6-3
D gene: NA
CDR3 protein: CASSYDWGFGQPQHF
CDR3 DNA: TGTGCCAGCAGTTACGACTGGGGCTTTGGTCAGCCCCAGCATTTT

clone size: NA
J gene: TRBJ2-3
V gene: TRBV5-8
D gene: TRBD1
CDR3 protein: CASSPGDRAADTQYF
CDR3 DNA: TGTGCCAGCAGCCCGGGGGACAGGGCGGCAGATACGCAGTATTTT

clone size: NA
J gene: TRBJ2-7
V gene: TRBV27
D gene: NA
CDR3 protein: CASKLGHAYEQYF
CDR3 DNA: TGTGCCAGCAAACTAGGGCACGCCTACGAGCAGTACTTC

clone size: NA
J gene: TRBJ1-1
V gene: TRBV11-3
D gene: NA
CDR3 protein: CASSLGSRNTEAFF
CDR3 DNA: TGTGCCAGCAGCTTGGGTTCTAGGAACACTGAAGCTTTCTTT

clone size: NA
J gene: TRBJ1-2
V gene: TRBV6-1
D gene: TRBD1
CDR3 protein: CASSERVGTGAVYGYTF
CDR3 DNA: TGTGCCAGCAGTGAACGGGTCGGGACAGGGGCGGTCTATGGCTACACCTTC

clone size: NA
J gene: TRBJ2-5
V gene: TRBV3-1/TRBV3-2
D gene: NA
CDR3 protein: CASSQDSRLPYQETQYF
CDR3 DNA: TGTGCCAGCAGCCAAGATTCGCGACTACCGTACCAAGAGACCCAGTACTTC

clone size: NA
J gene: TRBJ1-5
V gene: TRBV6-5
D gene: TRBD1
CDR3 protein: CASDRQGYSNQPQHF
CDR3 DNA: TGTGCCAGTGATAGACAGGGCTATAGCAATCAGCCCCAGCATTTT

clone size: once
J gene: TRBJ2-7
V gene: TRBV5-6
D gene: TRBD2
CDR3 protein: CASAGLAGEYNEQYF
CDR3 DNA: TGTGCCAGCGCCGGACTAGCGGGGGAGTATAACGAGCAGTACTTC

clone size: NA
J gene: TRBJ2-7
V gene: TRBV27
D gene: TRBD1
CDR3 protein: CASSPDRSYYEQYF
CDR3 DNA: TGTGCCAGCAGTCCGGACAGGAGTTACTACGAGCAGTACTTC

clone size: once
J gene: TRBJ1-2
V gene: TRBV3-1/TRBV3-2
D gene: NA
CDR3 protein: CASSQDLLTPQRGYTF
CDR3 DNA: TGTGCCAGCAGCCAAGATCTGCTCACTCCTCAACGGGGCTACACCTTC

clone size: NA
J gene: TRBJ2-7
V gene: TRBV29-1
D gene: NA
CDR3 protein: CSVTGLGASYEQYF
CDR3 DNA: TGCAGCGTTACAGGGTTGGGGGCTTCCTACGAGCAGTACTTC

clone size: NA
J gene: TRBJ2-1
V gene: TRBV7-8
D gene: NA
CDR3 protein: CASSPVSYEQFF
CDR3 DNA: TGTGCCAGCAGCCCCGTGAGCTATGAGCAGTTCTTC

clone size: NA
J gene: TRBJ1-6
V gene: TRBV10-3
D gene: NA
CDR3 protein: CAISAGSNNSPLHF
CDR3 DNA: TGTGCCATCAGTGCAGGGTCAAATAATTCACCCCTCCACTTT

clone size: NA
J gene: TRBJ2-1
V gene: TRBV7-9
D gene: TRBD1
CDR3 protein: CASSLFGTGARNEQFF
CDR3 DNA: TGTGCCAGCAGCTTATTCGGCACAGGGGCAAGAAATGAGCAGTTCTTC

clone size: NA
J gene: TRBJ2-3
V gene: TRBV18
D gene: NA
CDR3 protein: CASSPKTHTDTQYF
CDR3 DNA: TGTGCCAGCTCACCAAAGACTCACACAGATACGCAGTATTTT

clone size: NA
J gene: TRBJ1-3
V gene: TRBV7-3
D gene: NA
CDR3 protein: CASSPQGTGGNTIYF
CDR3 DNA: TGTGCCAGCAGCCCGCAGGGGACGGGTGGAAACACCATATATTTT

clone size: NA
J gene: TRBJ2-3
V gene: TRBV7-6
D gene: NA
CDR3 protein: CASSLETGEGTDTQYF
CDR3 DNA: TGTGCCAGCAGCTTAGAAACAGGGGAGGGCACAGATACGCAGTATTTT

clone size: NA
J gene: TRBJ1-6
V gene: TRBV5-1
D gene: NA
CDR3 protein: CASSVDGGLNSPLHF
CDR3 DNA: TGCGCCAGCAGCGTCGACGGTGGGCTTAATTCACCCCTCCACTTT

clone size: NA
J gene: TRBJ1-2
V gene: TRBV24-1
D gene: NA
CDR3 protein: CATSDPAQGRYGYTF
CDR3 DNA: TGTGCCACCAGTGATCCGGCCCAGGGTCGATATGGCTACACCTTC